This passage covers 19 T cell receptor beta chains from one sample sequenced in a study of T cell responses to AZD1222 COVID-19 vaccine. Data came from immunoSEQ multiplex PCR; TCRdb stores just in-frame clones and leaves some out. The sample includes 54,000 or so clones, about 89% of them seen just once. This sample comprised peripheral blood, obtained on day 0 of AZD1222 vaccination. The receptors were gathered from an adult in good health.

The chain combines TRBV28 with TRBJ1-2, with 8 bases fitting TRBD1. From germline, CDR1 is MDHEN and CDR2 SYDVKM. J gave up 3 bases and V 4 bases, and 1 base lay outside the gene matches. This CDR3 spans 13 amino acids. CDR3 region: CASSWGQDYGYTF. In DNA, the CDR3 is TGTGCCAGCAGTTGGGGACAGGACTATGGCTACACCTTC.

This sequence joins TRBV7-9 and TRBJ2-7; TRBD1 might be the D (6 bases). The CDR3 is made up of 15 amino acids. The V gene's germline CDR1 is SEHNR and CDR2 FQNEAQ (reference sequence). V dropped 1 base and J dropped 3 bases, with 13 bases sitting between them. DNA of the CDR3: TGTGCCAGCAGCTTAGTTTCAGGGGCGCTCTACGAGCAGTACTTC. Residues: CASSLVSGALYEQYF.

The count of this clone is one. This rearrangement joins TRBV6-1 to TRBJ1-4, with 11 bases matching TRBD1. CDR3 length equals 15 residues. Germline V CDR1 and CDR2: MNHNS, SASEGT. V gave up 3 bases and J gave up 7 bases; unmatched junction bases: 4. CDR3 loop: CASSDWGQGGEKLFF. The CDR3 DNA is TGTGCCAGCAGTGATTGGGGACAGGGGGGTGAAAAACTGTTTTTT.

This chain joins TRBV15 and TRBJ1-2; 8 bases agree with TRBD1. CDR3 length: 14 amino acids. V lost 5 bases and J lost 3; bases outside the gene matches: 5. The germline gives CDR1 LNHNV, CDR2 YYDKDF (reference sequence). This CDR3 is CATSRDRGDYGYTF. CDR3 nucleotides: TGTGCCACCAGCCGCGACAGGGGCGACTATGGCTACACCTTC.

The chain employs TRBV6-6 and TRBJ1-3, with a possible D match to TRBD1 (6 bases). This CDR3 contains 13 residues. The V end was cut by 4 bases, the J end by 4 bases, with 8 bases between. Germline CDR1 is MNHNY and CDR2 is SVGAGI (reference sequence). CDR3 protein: CASSFQGGNTIYF. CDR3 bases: TGTGCCAGCAGTTTTCAGGGGGGAAACACCATATATTTT.

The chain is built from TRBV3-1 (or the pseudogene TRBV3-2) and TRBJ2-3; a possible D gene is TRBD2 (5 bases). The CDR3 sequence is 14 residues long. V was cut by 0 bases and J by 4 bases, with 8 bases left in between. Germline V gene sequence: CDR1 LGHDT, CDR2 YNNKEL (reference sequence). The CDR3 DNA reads TGTGCCAGCAGCCAAGAGGGGAGTGCAGATACGCAGTATTTT. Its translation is CASSQEGSADTQYF.

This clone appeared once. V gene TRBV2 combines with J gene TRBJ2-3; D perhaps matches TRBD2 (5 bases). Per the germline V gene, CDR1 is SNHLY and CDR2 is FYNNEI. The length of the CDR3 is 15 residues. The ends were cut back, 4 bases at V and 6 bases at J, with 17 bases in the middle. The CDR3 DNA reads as TGTGCCAGCAGTGTTACCAGAGGGAGTTTGGATACGCAGTATTTT. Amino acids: CASSVTRGSLDTQYF.

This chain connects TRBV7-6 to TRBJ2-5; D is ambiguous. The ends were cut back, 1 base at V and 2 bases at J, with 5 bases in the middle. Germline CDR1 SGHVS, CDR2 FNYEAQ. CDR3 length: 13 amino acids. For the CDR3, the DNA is TGTGCCAGCAGCTTAGACAGTCAAGAGACCCAGTACTTC. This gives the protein CASSLDSQETQYF.

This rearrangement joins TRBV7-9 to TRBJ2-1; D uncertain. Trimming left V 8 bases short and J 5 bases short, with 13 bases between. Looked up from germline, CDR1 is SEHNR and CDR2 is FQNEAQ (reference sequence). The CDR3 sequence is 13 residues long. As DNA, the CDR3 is TGTGCCAGCGGAACGCCGGGTAACAATGAGCAGTTCTTC. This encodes CASGTPGNNEQFF.

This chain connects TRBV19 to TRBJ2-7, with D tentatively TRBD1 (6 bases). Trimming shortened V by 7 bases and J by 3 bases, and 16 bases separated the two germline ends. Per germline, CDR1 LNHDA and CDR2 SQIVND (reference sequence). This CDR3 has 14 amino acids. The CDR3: CASKKTGGNYEQYF. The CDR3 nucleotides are TGTGCCAGTAAAAAGACAGGTGGGAACTACGAGCAGTACTTC.

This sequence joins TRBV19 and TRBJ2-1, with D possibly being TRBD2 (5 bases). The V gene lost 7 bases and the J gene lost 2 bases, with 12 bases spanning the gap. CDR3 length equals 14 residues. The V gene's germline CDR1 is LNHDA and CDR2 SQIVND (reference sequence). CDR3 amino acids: CASNGGSPYNEQFF. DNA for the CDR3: TGTGCCAGTAACGGTGGGAGTCCCTACAATGAGCAGTTCTTC.

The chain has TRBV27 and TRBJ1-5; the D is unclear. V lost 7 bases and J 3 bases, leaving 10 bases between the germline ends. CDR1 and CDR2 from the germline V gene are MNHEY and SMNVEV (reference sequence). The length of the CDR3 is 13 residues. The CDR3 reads CASTPGPNQPQHF. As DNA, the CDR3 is TGTGCCAGCACCCCCGGGCCCAATCAGCCCCAGCATTTT.

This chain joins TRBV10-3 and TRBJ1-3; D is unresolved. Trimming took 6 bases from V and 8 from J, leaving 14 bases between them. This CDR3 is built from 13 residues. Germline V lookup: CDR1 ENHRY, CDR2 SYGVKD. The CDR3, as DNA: TGTGCCATCAGGAACCCCGTGATTGACACCATATATTTT. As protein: CAIRNPVIDTIYF.

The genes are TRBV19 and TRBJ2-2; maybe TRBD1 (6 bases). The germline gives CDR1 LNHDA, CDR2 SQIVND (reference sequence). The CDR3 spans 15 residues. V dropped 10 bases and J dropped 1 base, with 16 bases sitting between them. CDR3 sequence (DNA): TGTGCCACTAAAAGTGGGACACGGAACACCGGGGAGCTGTTTTTT. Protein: CATKSGTRNTGELFF.

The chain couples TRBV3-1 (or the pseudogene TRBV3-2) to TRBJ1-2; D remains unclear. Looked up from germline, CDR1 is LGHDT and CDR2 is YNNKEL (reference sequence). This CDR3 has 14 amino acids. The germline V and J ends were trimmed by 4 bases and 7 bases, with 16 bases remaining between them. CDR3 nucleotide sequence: TGTGCCAGCAGCCCAAGCGGCGAGCAAACTGGCTACACCTTC. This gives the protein CASSPSGEQTGYTF.

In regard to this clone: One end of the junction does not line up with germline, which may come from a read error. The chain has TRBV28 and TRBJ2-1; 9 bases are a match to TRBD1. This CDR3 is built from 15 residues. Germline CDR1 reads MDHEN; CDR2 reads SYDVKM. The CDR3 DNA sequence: TGTGCCAGCAGTTTGAGGGACAGGGCTTCAAATGGGCAGTTCTTC. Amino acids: CASSLRDRASNGQFF.

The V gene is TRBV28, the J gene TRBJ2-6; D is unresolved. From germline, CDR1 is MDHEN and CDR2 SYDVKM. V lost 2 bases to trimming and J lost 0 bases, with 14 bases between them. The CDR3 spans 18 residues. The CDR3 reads CASSLGYRRSSGANVLTF. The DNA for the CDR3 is TGTGCCAGCAGTTTAGGGTACCGGCGCTCCTCTGGGGCCAACGTCCTGACTTTC. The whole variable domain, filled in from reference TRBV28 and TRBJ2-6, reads DVKVTQSSRYLVKRTGEKVFLECVQDMDHENMFWYRQDPGLGLRLIYFSYDVKMKEKGDIPEGYSVSREKKERFSLILESASTNQTSMYLCASSLGYRRSSGANVLTFGAGSRLTVL.

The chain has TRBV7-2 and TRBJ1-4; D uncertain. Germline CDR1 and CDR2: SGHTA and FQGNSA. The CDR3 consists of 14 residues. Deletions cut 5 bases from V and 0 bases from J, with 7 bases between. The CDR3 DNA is TGTGCCAGCAGCGCGGAAGCAACTAATGAAAAACTGTTTTTT. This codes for CASSAEATNEKLFF.

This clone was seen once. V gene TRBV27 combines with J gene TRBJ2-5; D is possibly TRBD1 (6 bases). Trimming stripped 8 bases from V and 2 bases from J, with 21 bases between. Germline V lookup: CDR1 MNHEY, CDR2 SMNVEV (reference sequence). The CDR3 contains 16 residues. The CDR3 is CASAAGIRTVQETQYF. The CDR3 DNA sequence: TGTGCCAGCGCAGCCGGGATCCGGACAGTACAAGAGACCCAGTACTTC.